Below, 10 T cell receptor beta chains from the same sample are listed, as sequenced in a study of vaccination effects on CD4 cells after COVID-19. Sequenced by immunoSEQ multiplex PCR; TCRdb stores in-frame clones only, minus some. Of around 33,000 clones listed, 65% are singletons. Sequencing in the ViraFEST assay came after antigen-specific CD4+ T cells had been expanded with viral peptide pools, which were used to stimulate PBMC. It was after approximately 11 days of culture that CD4+ T cells were isolated. The participants, recipients of two vaccine doses, got either BNT162b2 or mRNA-1273. These receptors are not linked to any known antigen. Sample: CD4+ T cells from PBMCs cultured with SARS-CoV-2 spike peptides, taken after COVID-19 vaccination. These receptors were obtained from a human donor who received a COVID-19 vaccine.

This clone was counted only a few times. The chain links TRBV30 to TRBJ1-2; D gene uncertain. The CDR3 runs 12 residues. Looked up from germline, CDR1 is GTSNPN and CDR2 is SVGIG (reference sequence). V was clipped by 8 bases and J by 4 bases, with 14 bases between them. CDR3 bases: TGTGCCGAAATGAAGAGGAGCTATGGCTACACCTTC. Residues: CAEMKRSYGYTF.

The rearrangement uses TRBV5-1 and TRBJ2-3; D is unresolved. The V end lost 4 bases, the J end lost 4 bases, and 7 bases lay between the germline ends. The CDR3 runs 12 residues. Per the germline V gene, CDR1 is SGHRS and CDR2 is YFSETQ. The CDR3 DNA reads TGCGCCAGCAGCGATGATTCAGATACGCAGTATTTT. It yields the protein CASSDDSDTQYF.

This chain connects TRBV4-1 to TRBJ2-5; D may match TRBD1 or TRBD2 (5 bases each). Germline V lookup: CDR1 MGHRA, CDR2 YSYEKL. V lost 4 bases to trimming and J lost 2 bases, with 11 bases between them. The CDR3 is made up of 14 amino acids. CDR3 protein: CASSRTGTQETQYF. The CDR3 nucleotides read TGCGCCAGCAGCCGGACCGGGACGCAAGAGACCCAGTACTTC.

This chain joins TRBV19 and TRBJ1-1; D gene unclear. V lost 8 bases, J lost 1 base, and 8 bases lay in between. The CDR3 has 12 residues. CDR1 and CDR2 from the germline V gene are LNHDA and SQIVND (reference sequence). CDR3 sequence (DNA): TGTGCCAGTTGGGGTTGGAACACTGAAGCTTTCTTT. This translates into CASWGWNTEAFF.

The CDR3 sequence: CASSPTGADGTEAFF. The CDR3 region has the DNA TGTGCCAGCAGCCCCACAGGGGCTGATGGCACTGAAGCTTTCTTT. The V call is TRBV3-1 (or the pseudogene TRBV3-2), the J call TRBJ1-1; TRBD1 agrees at 7 bases. The CDR3 is 15 amino acids. CDR1 LGHDT and CDR2 YNNKEL come from the germline V gene (reference sequence). V dropped 4 bases and J dropped 4; count of bases not matched to a gene: 9.

V gene TRBV6-5 combines with J gene TRBJ1-1; D is ambiguous. CDR1 MNHEY and CDR2 SVGAGI come from the germline V gene. The V end was cut by 0 bases, the J end by 11 bases, with 13 bases between. The CDR3 length is 13 residues. In DNA form, the CDR3 reads TGTGCCAGCAGTTACTCGAAGACGGGTGGGGCTTTCTTT. This encodes CASSYSKTGGAFF.

Written as DNA, the CDR3 is TGCGCCAGCAGCTTGGGTACTAACGACTACGAGCAGTACTTC. It encodes CASSLGTNDYEQYF. V usage is TRBV5-1 and J usage is TRBJ2-7; D remains ambiguous. CDR1 and CDR2 (germline): SGHRS, YFSETQ. This CDR3 has 14 amino acids. Deletions cut 0 bases from V and 3 bases from J, with 10 bases between.

The sample holds a few counts of this clone. The chain is built from TRBV4-1 and TRBJ1-4, with 11 bases matching TRBD1. The CDR3 covers 16 residues. With V trimmed by 6 bases and J by 8 bases, 11 bases remained unmatched. The germline V gene encodes CDR1 MGHRA and CDR2 YSYEKL. The CDR3 nucleotides read TGCGCCAGCAGACACTCTTCCGGGACAGGGGGGGAAAAACTGTTTTTT. Translating gives CASRHSSGTGGEKLFF.

This clone was seen more than once but under ten times. This chain links TRBV7-6 with TRBJ2-7; D uncertain. CDR1 SGHVS and CDR2 FNYEAQ come from the germline V gene. Trimming removed 4 bases at V and 2 bases at J, with 9 bases between. The CDR3 is made up of 13 amino acids. The CDR3 DNA reads as TGTGCCAGCAGCTCTTACCGAACCTACGAGCAGTACTTC. Protein: CASSSYRTYEQYF.

This chain uses TRBV5-1 with TRBJ1-2, with 12 positions matching TRBD1. Germline values: CDR1 SGHRS, CDR2 YFSETQ. CDR3 length: 17 amino acids. V dropped 0 bases and J dropped 4; count of bases not matched to a gene: 7. CDR3 sequence reads: CASSLGGTGGLGYGYTF. As DNA, the CDR3 is TGCGCCAGCAGCTTGGGGGGGACAGGGGGCCTCGGCTATGGCTACACCTTC.